This T cell receptor beta chain was recovered during a study of cytomegalovirus exposure and HLA in healthy donors. Donors were ostensibly healthy at sampling, although undocumented immune exposures were probable. A multiplex PCR was run with 60 Vbeta primers and 13 Jbeta primers. Method: immunoSEQ multiplex PCR; TCRdb's copy keeps in-frame clones and lacks some. Of 110,000 or so clones listed, roughly four fifths are singletons. This clone came up once. One end of the junction is discordant with germline, which a read error may explain. The germline gives CDR1 SSHAT, CDR2 FNYEAQ (reference sequence). The CDR3 extends over 13 amino acids.

This clonotype was sampled from a man aged 35 to 55 in good health and CMV-seronegative. Sequenced input: PBMCs. The J gene is TRBJ2-7, the V gene TRBV7-7, with a tentative D call TRBD1 (6 bases). CDR3 amino acids: CASSLDSSYEQYF. CDR3 nucleotides: TGTGCTAGCAGCCTGGACAGTTCCTACGAGCAGTACTTC.